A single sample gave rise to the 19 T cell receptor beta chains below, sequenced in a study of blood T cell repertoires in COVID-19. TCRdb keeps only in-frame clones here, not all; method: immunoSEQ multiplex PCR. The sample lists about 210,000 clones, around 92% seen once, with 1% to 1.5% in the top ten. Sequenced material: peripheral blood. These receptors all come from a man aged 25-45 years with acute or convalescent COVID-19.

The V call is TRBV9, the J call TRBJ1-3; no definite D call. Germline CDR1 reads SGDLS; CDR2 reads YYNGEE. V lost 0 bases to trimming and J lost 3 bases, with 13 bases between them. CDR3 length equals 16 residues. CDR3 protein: CASSVEVGRLGNTIYF. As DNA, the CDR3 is TGTGCCAGCAGCGTAGAGGTAGGGAGGCTTGGAAACACCATATATTTT.

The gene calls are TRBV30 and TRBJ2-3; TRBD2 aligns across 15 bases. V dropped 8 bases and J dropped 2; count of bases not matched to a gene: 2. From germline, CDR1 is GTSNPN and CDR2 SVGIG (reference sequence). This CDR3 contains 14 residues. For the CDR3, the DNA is TGTGCCGGGACTAGCGGGAGGCTCACAGATACGCAGTATTTT. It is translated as CAGTSGRLTDTQYF.

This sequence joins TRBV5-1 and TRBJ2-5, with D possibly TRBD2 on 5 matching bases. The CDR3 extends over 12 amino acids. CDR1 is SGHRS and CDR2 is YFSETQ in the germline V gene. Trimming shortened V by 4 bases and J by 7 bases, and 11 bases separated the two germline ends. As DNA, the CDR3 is TGCGCCAGCAGCCCGGAGGTGGGGACCCAGTACTTC. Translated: CASSPEVGTQYF.

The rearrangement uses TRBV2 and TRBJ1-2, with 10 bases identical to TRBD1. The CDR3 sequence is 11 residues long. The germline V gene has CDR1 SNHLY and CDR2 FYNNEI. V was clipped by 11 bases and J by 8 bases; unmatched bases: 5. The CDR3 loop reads CAGQGEEGYTF. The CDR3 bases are TGTGCCGGACAGGGGGAGGAAGGCTACACCTTC. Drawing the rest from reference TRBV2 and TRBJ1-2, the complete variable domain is EPEVTQTPSHQVTQMGQEVILRCVPISNHLYFYWYRQILGQKVEFLVSFYNNEISEKSEIFDDQFSVERPDGSNFTLKIRSTKLEDSAMYFCAGQGEEGYTFGSGTRLTVV.

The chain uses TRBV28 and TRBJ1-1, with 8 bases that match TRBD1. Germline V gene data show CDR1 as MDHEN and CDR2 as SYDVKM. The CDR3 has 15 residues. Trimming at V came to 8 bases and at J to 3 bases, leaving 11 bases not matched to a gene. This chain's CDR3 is CASYPRGDRYTEAFF. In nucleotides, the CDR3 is TGTGCCAGCTACCCCCGGGGGGACAGGTACACTGAAGCTTTCTTT.

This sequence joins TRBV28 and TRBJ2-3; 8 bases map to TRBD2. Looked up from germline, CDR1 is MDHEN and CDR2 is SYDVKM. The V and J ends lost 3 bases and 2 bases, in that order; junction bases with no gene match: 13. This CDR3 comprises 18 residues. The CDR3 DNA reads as TGTGCCAGCAGTTTGATAATAACTAGCGGAGCTTACACAGATACGCAGTATTTT. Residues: CASSLIITSGAYTDTQYF. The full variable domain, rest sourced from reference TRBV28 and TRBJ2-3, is DVKVTQSSRYLVKRTGEKVFLECVQDMDHENMFWYRQDPGLGLRLIYFSYDVKMKEKGDIPEGYSVSREKKERFSLILESASTNQTSMYLCASSLIITSGAYTDTQYFGPGTRLTVL.

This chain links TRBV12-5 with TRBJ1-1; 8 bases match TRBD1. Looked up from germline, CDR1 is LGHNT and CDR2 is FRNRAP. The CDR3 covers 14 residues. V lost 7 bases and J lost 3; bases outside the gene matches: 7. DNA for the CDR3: TGTGCTAGTGCCTACAGGGGGTTGGACACTGAAGCTTTCTTT. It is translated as CASAYRGLDTEAFF.

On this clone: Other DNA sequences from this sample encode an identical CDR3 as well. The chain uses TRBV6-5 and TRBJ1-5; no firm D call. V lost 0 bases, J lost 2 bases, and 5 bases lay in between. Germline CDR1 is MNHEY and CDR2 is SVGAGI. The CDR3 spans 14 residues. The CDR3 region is CASSYSGGNQPQHF. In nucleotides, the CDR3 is TGTGCCAGCAGTTACTCGGGCGGCAATCAGCCCCAGCATTTT.

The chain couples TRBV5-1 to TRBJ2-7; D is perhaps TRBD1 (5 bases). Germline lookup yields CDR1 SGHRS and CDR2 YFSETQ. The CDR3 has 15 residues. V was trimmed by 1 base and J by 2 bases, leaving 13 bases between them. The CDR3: CASSLLLGAPYEQYF. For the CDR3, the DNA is TGCGCCAGCAGCTTGTTGCTTGGGGCCCCCTACGAGCAGTACTTC.

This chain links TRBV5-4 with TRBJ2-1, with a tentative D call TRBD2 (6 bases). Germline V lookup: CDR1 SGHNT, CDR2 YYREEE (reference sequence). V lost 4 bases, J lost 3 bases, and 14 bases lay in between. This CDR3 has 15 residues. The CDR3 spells CASSKPGTGYNEQFF. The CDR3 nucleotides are TGTGCCAGCAGCAAACCCGGGACTGGCTACAATGAGCAGTTCTTC.

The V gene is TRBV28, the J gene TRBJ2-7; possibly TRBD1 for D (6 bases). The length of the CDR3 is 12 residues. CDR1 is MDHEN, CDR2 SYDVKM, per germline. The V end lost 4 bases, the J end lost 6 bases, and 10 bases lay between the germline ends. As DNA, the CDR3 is TGTGCCAGCAGTTACAGGGTAGGCGAGCAGTACTTC. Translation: CASSYRVGEQYF.

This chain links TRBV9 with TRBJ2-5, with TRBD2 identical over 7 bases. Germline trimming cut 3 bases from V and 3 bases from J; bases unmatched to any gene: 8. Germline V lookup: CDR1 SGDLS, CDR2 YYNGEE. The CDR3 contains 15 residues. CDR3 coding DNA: TGTGCCAGCAGCGCCGGGAGGACACTGGAAGAGACCCAGTACTTC. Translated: CASSAGRTLEETQYF.

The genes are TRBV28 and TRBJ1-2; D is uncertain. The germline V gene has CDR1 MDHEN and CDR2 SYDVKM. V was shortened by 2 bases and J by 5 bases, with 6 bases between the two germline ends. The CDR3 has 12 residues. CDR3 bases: TGTGCCAGCAGTTTAGGAGCGTATGGCTACACCTTC. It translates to CASSLGAYGYTF.

The CDR3 DNA reads TGTGCCAGCAGTAAAACGGACAGATATGGCTACACCTTC. It translates to CASSKTDRYGYTF. The rearrangement uses TRBV3-1 (or the pseudogene TRBV3-2) and TRBJ1-2; perhaps TRBD1 as D (6 bases). Germline V gives CDR1 LGHDT, CDR2 YNNKEL (reference sequence). V was trimmed by 6 bases and J by 5 bases, leaving 13 bases between them. CDR3 size: 13 residues.

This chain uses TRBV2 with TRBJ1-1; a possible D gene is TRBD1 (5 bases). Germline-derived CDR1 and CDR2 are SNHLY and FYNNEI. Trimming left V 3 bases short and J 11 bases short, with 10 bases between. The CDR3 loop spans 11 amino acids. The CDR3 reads CASSDKGVAFF. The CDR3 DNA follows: TGTGCCAGCAGTGACAAAGGGGTTGCTTTCTTT.

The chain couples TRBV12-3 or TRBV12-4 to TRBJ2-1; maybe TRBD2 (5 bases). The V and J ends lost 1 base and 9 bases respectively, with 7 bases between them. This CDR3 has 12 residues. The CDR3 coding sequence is TGTGCCAGCAGTTTAGGAGGGCGTGAGCAGTTCTTC. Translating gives CASSLGGREQFF.

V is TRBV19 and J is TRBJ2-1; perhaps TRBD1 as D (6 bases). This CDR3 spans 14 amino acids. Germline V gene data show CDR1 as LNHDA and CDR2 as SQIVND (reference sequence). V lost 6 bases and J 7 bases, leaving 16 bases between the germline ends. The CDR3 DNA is TGTGCCAGTAGCCTTCGACAGGTAATAAATGAGCAGTTCTTC. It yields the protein CASSLRQVINEQFF.

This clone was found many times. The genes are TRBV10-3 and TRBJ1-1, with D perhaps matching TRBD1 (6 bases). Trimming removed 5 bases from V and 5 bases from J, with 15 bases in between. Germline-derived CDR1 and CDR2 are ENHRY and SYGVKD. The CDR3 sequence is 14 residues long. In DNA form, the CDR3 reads TGTGCCATCAGTACAACAGGGTCGGATACTGAAGCTTTCTTT. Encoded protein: CAISTTGSDTEAFF.

This chain's CDR3 is CASSFEGSGANVLTF. Here the CDR3 DNA reads TGCGCCAGCAGCTTTGAGGGTTCAGGGGCCAACGTCCTGACTTTC. The V gene is TRBV5-1, the J gene TRBJ2-6; a possible D gene is TRBD2 (5 bases). The CDR3 length is 15 residues. With 2 bases removed from V and 4 bases from J, the gap between germline ends came to 10 bases. The germline gives CDR1 SGHRS, CDR2 YFSETQ.